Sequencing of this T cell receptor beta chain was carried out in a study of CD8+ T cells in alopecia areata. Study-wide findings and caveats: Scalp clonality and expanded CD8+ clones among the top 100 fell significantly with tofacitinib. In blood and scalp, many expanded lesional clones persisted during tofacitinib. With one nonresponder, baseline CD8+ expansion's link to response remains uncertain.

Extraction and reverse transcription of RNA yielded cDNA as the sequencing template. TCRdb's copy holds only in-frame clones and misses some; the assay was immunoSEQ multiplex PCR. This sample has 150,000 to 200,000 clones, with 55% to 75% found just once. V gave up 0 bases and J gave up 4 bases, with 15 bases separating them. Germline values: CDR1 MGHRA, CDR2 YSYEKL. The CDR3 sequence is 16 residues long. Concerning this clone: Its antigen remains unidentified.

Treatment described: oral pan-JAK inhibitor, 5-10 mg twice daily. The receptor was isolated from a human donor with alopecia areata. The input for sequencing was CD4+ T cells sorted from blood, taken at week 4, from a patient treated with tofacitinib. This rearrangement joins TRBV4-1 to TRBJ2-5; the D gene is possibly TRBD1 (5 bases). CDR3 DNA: TGCGCCAGCAGCCAAGATCAACAGGTTCTGGTAGAGACCCAGTACTTC. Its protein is CASSQDQQVLVETQYF.